Below, 23 T cell receptor beta chains from the same sample are listed, as sequenced in a study of PD-1 blockade in mismatch repair-deficient tumors. Using immunoSEQ multiplex PCR, the repertoire was profiled, and TCRdb retains in-frame clones only, with some absent. The table records 95,000 to 150,000 clones, about 88% of them present only once. The sample consisted of peripheral blood, taken 44 weeks after starting pembrolizumab. All receptors come from an adult with mismatch repair-deficient cancer.

This CDR3 reads CASSLGGGPLDPEAFF. CDR3 coding DNA: TGTGCCAGCAGCTTGGGAGGGGGACCGTTGGATCCTGAAGCTTTCTTT. The chain is built from TRBV5-5 and TRBJ1-1, with D possibly matching TRBD1 (6 bases). Trimming stripped 0 bases from V and 6 bases from J, with 18 bases between. The germline V gene has CDR1 SGHKS and CDR2 YYEKEE (reference sequence). The CDR3 runs 16 residues. Full variable domain (missing parts from reference TRBV5-5 and TRBJ1-1): DAGVTQSPTHLIKTRGQQVTLRCSPISGHKSVSWYQQVLGQGPQFIFQYYEKEERGRGNFPDRFSARQFPNYSSELNVNALLLGDSALYLCASSLGGGPLDPEAFFGQGTRLTVV.

The CDR3 sequence is CASSLGRGLSYEQYF. The DNA for the CDR3 is TGTGCCAGCAGCTTAGGGAGGGGGCTTTCCTACGAGCAGTACTTC. The chain recombines TRBV7-9 with TRBJ2-7; D perhaps matches TRBD1 (7 bases). The V gene's germline CDR1 is SEHNR and CDR2 FQNEAQ (reference sequence). The V end lost 1 base, the J end lost 1 base, and 11 bases lay between the germline ends. The CDR3 runs 15 residues.

The J gene is TRBJ2-1, the V gene TRBV5-1; tentatively, D is TRBD2 (6 bases). V shed 5 bases and J shed 2 bases, with 14 bases lying between them. The germline V gene has CDR1 SGHRS and CDR2 YFSETQ. There are 15 residues in the CDR3. In DNA, the CDR3 is TGCGCCAGCAGGGTTCTAGCGCAGGCCTACAATGAGCAGTTCTTC. Its translation: CASRVLAQAYNEQFF.

The rearrangement uses TRBV7-9 and TRBJ2-3; D might be TRBD2 (5 bases). V was pared by 3 bases and J by 3 bases, with 22 bases between. CDR1 SEHNR and CDR2 FQNEAQ come from the germline V gene (reference sequence). The CDR3 is 18 amino acids. In DNA, the CDR3 is TGTGCCAGCAGCTTGACGATTCAGCGGAGACGGGGTACAGATACGCAGTATTTT. Translation: CASSLTIQRRRGTDTQYF. The variable domain in full, with the rest retrieved from reference TRBV7-9 and TRBJ2-3, is DTGVSQNPRHKITKRGQNVTFRCDPISEHNRLYWYRQTLGQGPEFLTYFQNEAQLEKSRLLSDRFSAERPKGSFSTLEIQRTEQGDSAMYLCASSLTIQRRRGTDTQYFGPGTRLTVL.

This clone was observed a single time. V is TRBV5-1 and J is TRBJ2-1, with 9 bases that match TRBD1. With V trimmed by 4 bases and J by 1 base, 9 bases remained unmatched. CDR3 length: 17 residues. The germline V gene has CDR1 SGHRS and CDR2 YFSETQ. The CDR3, as DNA: TGCGCCAGCAGCAGACGGACAGGGGTTCTGTCCTACAATGAGCAGTTCTTC. Protein: CASSRRTGVLSYNEQFF.

The gene calls are TRBV7-9 and TRBJ2-1; D not certain. There are 15 residues in the CDR3. Trimming cost V 10 bases and J 0 bases, with 16 bases left between them. Germline V CDR1 and CDR2: SEHNR, FQNEAQ (reference sequence). The CDR3 here is CAIHRPTSSYNEQFF. In nucleotides, the CDR3 is TGTGCCATCCACCGACCAACCAGCTCCTACAATGAGCAGTTCTTC.

CDR3 amino acids: CASKSTSGTDTQYF. Here the CDR3 DNA reads TGCGCCAGTAAAAGCACTAGCGGCACAGATACGCAGTATTTT. The genes are TRBV5-1 and TRBJ2-3; 7 bases line up with TRBD2. There are 14 residues in the CDR3. The V and J ends lost 8 bases and 1 base, in that order; junction bases with no gene match: 7. In germline, CDR1 is SGHRS, CDR2 YFSETQ.

V gene TRBV4-1 combines with J gene TRBJ2-1; no clear D gene. This CDR3 spans 15 amino acids. V was shortened by 4 bases and J by 1 base, with 11 bases between the two germline ends. Germline CDR1 MGHRA, CDR2 YSYEKL. In DNA, the CDR3 is TGCGCCAGCAGCCGCCCCCGGAATTCCTACAATGAGCAGTTCTTC. It yields the protein CASSRPRNSYNEQFF.

The rearrangement uses TRBV29-1 and TRBJ2-7, with 14 bases aligning to TRBD2. The CDR3 is made up of 16 amino acids. CDR1 and CDR2 (germline): SQVTM, ANQGSEA. The ends lost 4 bases at V and 4 bases at J; junction bases unmatched: 9. The CDR3 region has the DNA TGCAGCGTTGGAATCTGGGGACTAGCGGGAGTTTACGAGCAGTACTTC. Protein product: CSVGIWGLAGVYEQYF.

This clone showed up just once. This chain links TRBV28 with TRBJ2-3; no clear D. CDR1 and CDR2 (germline): MDHEN, SYDVKM. Trimming took 4 bases from V and 5 from J, leaving 10 bases between them. CDR3 length equals 13 residues. CDR3 residues: CASSSIWIDTQYF. CDR3 nucleotides: TGTGCCAGCAGTTCAATCTGGATAGATACGCAGTATTTT.

This chain connects TRBV19 to TRBJ2-5; TRBD2 might be the D (5 bases). The J call may be incorrect, as the DNA end agrees better with TRBJ2-7. CDR1 and CDR2 from the germline V gene are LNHDA and SQIVND (reference sequence). The CDR3 has 15 amino acids. The CDR3: CASSIGRRSSYEQYF. In DNA form, the CDR3 reads TGTGCCAGTAGTATAGGCCGGAGGAGCTCCTACGAGCAGTACTTC.

The chain uses TRBV2 and TRBJ1-5; D remains ambiguous. Germline CDR1 reads SNHLY; CDR2 reads FYNNEI. Trimming took off 7 bases at V and 0 bases at J, with 16 bases between the two ends. This CDR3 spans 16 amino acids. CDR3 region: CASTVLRTASNQPQHF. CDR3 DNA sequence: TGTGCCAGCACAGTCCTCAGGACGGCTAGCAATCAGCCCCAGCATTTT.

This chain connects TRBV4-3 to TRBJ2-3; 12 nucleotides line up with TRBD2. The CDR3 has 19 residues. Germline trimming cut 0 bases from V and 2 bases from J; bases unmatched to any gene: 9. Per the germline V gene, CDR1 is LGHNA and CDR2 is YSLEER. The CDR3 DNA is TGCGCCAGCAGCCAAGATCTAATCGGGACTAGCGGGTACACAGATACGCAGTATTTT. Translated, it gives CASSQDLIGTSGYTDTQYF.

The chain links TRBV11-3 to TRBJ1-4; no reliable D call. There are 16 residues in the CDR3. V shed 5 bases and J shed 7 bases, with 20 bases lying between them. Germline V gene sequence: CDR1 SGHNT, CDR2 YENEEA. CDR3 sequence: CASSPHSDIPGEKLFF. The CDR3 coding sequence is TGTGCCAGCAGCCCGCACTCGGATATCCCGGGTGAAAAACTGTTTTTT.

V usage is TRBV29-1 and J usage is TRBJ2-1, with D hard to call. Per the germline V gene, CDR1 is SQVTM and CDR2 is ANQGSEA. Trimming stripped 0 bases from V and 3 bases from J, with 12 bases between. This CDR3 spans 15 amino acids. The CDR3 DNA is TGCAGCGTTGAAGAAGGATCTAGGAGCTACAATGAGCAGTTCTTC. Its protein is CSVEEGSRSYNEQFF.

J is TRBJ2-3 and V is TRBV11-2, with D perhaps TRBD2 (6 bases). Trimming left V 3 bases short and J 10 bases short, with 20 bases between. CDR1 SGHAT and CDR2 FQNNGV come from the germline V gene. The CDR3 sequence is 15 residues long. CDR3 residues: CASSFGGGIRSAQYF. The CDR3 DNA sequence: TGTGCCAGCAGCTTTGGAGGAGGGATAAGGTCGGCGCAGTATTTT. Variable domain in full (rest from reference TRBV11-2 and TRBJ2-3): EAGVAQSPRYKIIEKRQSVAFWCNPISGHATLYWYQQILGQGPKLLIQFQNNGVVDDSQLPKDRFSAERLKGVDSTLKIQPAKLEDSAVYLCASSFGGGIRSAQYFGPGTRLTVL.

The CDR3 DNA reads as TGCGCCGGATCGCGGGGGGGCCCTATAGGTCAGCCCCAGCATTTT. Translation: CAGSRGGPIGQPQHF. The chain has TRBV4-1 and TRBJ1-5, with a possible D match to TRBD1 (6 bases). The V gene lost 11 bases and the J gene lost 6 bases, with 23 bases spanning the gap. Germline loops: CDR1 MGHRA, CDR2 YSYEKL. There are 15 residues in the CDR3.

V gene TRBV28 combines with J gene TRBJ2-3, with 12 bases aligning to TRBD2. The CDR3 is 15 residues long. Germline lookup yields CDR1 MDHEN and CDR2 SYDVKM. V was clipped by 6 bases and J by 8 bases; unmatched bases: 9. The DNA of the CDR3 is TGTGCCAGCAGCAGGACTAGCGGGACCCCGGGTACGCAGTATTTT. Amino acid sequence: CASSRTSGTPGTQYF.

The chain couples TRBV5-1 to TRBJ2-7; 8 nucleotides line up with TRBD2. In germline, CDR1 is SGHRS, CDR2 YFSETQ. The V segment lost 4 bases and the J segment 0 bases; nucleotides outside the gene matches: 9. The CDR3 has 16 residues. CDR3 region: CASSLSSGSSSYEQYF. CDR3 coding DNA: TGCGCCAGCAGCCTATCGAGCGGGAGTAGCTCCTACGAGCAGTACTTC.

This chain uses TRBV5-1 with TRBJ2-3; TRBD2 agrees at 9 bases. V lost 4 bases to trimming and J lost 4 bases; unmatched junction nucleotides: 13. The V gene's germline CDR1 is SGHRS and CDR2 YFSETQ. The CDR3 loop spans 17 amino acids. CDR3 amino acids: CASSRGGREGQSDTQYF. The CDR3 coding sequence is TGCGCCAGCAGCCGAGGCGGGCGGGAGGGCCAGTCAGATACGCAGTATTTT.

The chain is built from TRBV6-1 and TRBJ2-1; D not certain. The length of the CDR3 is 14 residues. The germline CDR1 and CDR2 sequences are MNHNS and SASEGT. Trimming removed 8 bases from V and 0 bases from J, with 11 bases in between. The CDR3 bases are TGTGCCAGCGGTCCGGTATACTCCTACAATGAGCAGTTCTTC. Residues: CASGPVYSYNEQFF.

The gene calls are TRBV18 and TRBJ1-4; D gene unclear. The CDR3 has 13 amino acids. Between the trimmed V and J ends, which lost 5 bases and 4 bases, there was a span of 8 bases. The germline CDR1 and CDR2 sequences are KGHSH and LQKENI. The CDR3 DNA is TGTGCCAGCTCAAGGGCCAGTAATGAAAAACTGTTTTTT. Amino acid sequence: CASSRASNEKLFF.

The chain links TRBV19 to TRBJ2-1, with 9 bases identical to TRBD2. The ends lost 6 bases at V and 10 bases at J; junction bases unmatched: 13. Germline lookup yields CDR1 LNHDA and CDR2 SQIVND (reference sequence). The CDR3 has 15 residues. The CDR3 DNA follows: TGTGCCAGTAGCCCGGGACTAGCCGTCCACAGGGAGCAGTTCTTC. As protein: CASSPGLAVHREQFF.